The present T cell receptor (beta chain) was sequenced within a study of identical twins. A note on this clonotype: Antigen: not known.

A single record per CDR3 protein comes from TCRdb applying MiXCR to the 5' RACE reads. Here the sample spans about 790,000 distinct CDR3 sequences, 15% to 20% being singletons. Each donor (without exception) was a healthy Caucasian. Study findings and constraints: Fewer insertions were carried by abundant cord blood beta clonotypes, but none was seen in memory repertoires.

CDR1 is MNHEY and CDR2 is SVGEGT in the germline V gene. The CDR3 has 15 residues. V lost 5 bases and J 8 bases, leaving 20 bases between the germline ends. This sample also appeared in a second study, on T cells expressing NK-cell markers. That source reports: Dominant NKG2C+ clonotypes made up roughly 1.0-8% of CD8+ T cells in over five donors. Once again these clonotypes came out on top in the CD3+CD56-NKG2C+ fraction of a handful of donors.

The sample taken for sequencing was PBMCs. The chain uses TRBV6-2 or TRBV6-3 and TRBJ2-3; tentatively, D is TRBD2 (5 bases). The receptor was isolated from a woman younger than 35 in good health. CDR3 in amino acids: CASSDPGGSRVTQYF. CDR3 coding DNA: TGTGCCAGCAGTGACCCGGGCGGATCGAGGGTTACGCAGTATTTT.